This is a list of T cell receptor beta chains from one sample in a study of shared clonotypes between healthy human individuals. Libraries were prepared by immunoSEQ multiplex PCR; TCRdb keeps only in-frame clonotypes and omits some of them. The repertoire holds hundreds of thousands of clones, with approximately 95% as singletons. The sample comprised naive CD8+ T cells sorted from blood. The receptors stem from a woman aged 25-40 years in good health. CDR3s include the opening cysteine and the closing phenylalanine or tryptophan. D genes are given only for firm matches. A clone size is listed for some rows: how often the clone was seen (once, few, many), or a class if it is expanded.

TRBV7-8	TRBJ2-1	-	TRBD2	CASSFVVGLKNYNEQFF	TGTGCCAGCAGCTTTGTCGTGGGACTAAAGAACTACAATGAGCAGTTCTTC
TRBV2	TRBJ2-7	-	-	CASSEDSNSYEQYF	TGTGCCAGCAGTGAAGACAGTAACTCCTACGAGCAGTACTTC
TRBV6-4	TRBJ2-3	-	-	CASSEAGTSTDTQYF	TGTGCCAGCAGTGAGGCGGGGACTAGCACAGATACGCAGTATTTT
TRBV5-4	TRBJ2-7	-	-	CASSWPGAVWREQYF	TGTGCCAGCAGCTGGCCGGGAGCTGTGTGGCGCGAGCAGTACTTC
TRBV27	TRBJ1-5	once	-	CASSPGTAVNQPQHF	TGTGCCAGCAGCCCAGGGACCGCAGTCAATCAGCCCCAGCATTTT
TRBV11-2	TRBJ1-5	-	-	CASSLDGGGFNQPQHF	TGTGCCAGCAGCTTAGATGGTGGGGGGTTCAATCAGCCCCAGCATTTT
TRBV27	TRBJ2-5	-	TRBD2	CASKGVLAGGPEYF	TGTGCCAGCAAGGGGGTACTAGCGGGAGGTCCTGAGTACTTC
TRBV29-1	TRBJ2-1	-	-	CSVEDRRYHEQFF	TGCAGCGTTGAAGATCGTCGGTATCATGAGCAGTTCTTC
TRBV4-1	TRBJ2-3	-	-	CASRSFLGSDTQYF	TGCGCCAGCAGGTCGTTTTTGGGGTCAGATACGCAGTATTTT
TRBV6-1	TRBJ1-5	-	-	CASRSTVSNQPQHF	TGTGCCAGCAGATCGACAGTTAGCAATCAGCCCCAGCATTTT
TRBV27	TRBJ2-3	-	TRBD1	CASSLGQGALATQYF	TGTGCCAGCAGTTTAGGGCAGGGGGCACTCGCTACGCAGTATTTT
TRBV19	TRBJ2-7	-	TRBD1	CATQGPLYEQYF	TGTGCCACACAGGGGCCCCTCTACGAGCAGTACTTC
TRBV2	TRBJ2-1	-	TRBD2	CASSELAGENEQFF	TGTGCCAGCAGTGAGCTAGCGGGAGAAAATGAGCAGTTCTTC
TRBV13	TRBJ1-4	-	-	CASSLAGDEKLFF	TGTGCCAGCAGCTTAGCAGGGGATGAAAAACTGTTTTTT
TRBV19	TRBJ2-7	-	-	CASSTPGLSNEQYF	TGTGCCAGTAGCACCCCGGGACTTTCCAACGAGCAGTACTTC
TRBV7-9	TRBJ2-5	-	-	CASTSALLQETQYF	TGTGCCAGTACGTCTGCACTCCTTCAAGAGACCCAGTACTTC
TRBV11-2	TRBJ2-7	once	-	CASSLKRGVFDEQYF	TGTGCCAGCAGCTTGAAACGAGGGGTATTCGACGAGCAGTACTTC
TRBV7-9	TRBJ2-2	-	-	CASSFSPANTGELFF	TGTGCCAGCAGCTTCAGTCCCGCGAACACCGGGGAGCTGTTTTTT
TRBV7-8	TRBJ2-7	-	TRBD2	CASSASGASYEQYF	TGTGCCAGCAGTGCTAGCGGGGCCTCCTACGAGCAGTACTTC
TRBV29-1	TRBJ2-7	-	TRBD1	CSVERTGGDEQYF	TGCAGCGTTGAGAGGACAGGGGGGGACGAGCAGTACTTC
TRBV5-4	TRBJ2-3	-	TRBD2	CASSLLPGLAGVSDTQYF	TGTGCCAGCAGCCTTTTACCGGGACTAGCGGGAGTATCAGATACGCAGTATTTT
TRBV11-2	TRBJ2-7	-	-	CASSGSPGAVGEQYF	TGTGCCAGCAGCGGCAGTCCGGGGGCCGTAGGCGAGCAGTACTTC
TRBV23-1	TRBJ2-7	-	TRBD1	CASSQGKASRGYEQYF	TGCGCCAGCAGTCAGGGTAAGGCGAGCAGGGGGTACGAGCAGTACTTC
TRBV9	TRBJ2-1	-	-	CASSLNYNEQFF	TGTGCCAGCAGCTTGAATTACAATGAGCAGTTCTTC
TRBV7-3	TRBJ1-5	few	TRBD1	CASSLTGQIWQHF	TGTGCCAGCAGCTTAACGGGACAGATTTGGCAGCATTTT
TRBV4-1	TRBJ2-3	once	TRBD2	CASSQSLAGNTDTQYF	TGCGCCAGCAGCCAATCACTAGCGGGGAACACAGATACGCAGTATTTT
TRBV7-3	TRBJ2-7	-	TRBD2	CASSPGLGYEQYF	TGTGCCAGCAGTCCGGGACTAGGCTACGAGCAGTACTTC
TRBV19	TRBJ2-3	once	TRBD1	CASSILAGGTDTQYF	TGTGCCAGTAGTATTCTGGCAGGGGGAACAGATACGCAGTATTTT
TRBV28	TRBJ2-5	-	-	CASSLYAPQTQYF	TGTGCCAGCAGTTTATACGCCCCGCAGACCCAGTACTTC
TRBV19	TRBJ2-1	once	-	CASSIGYNEQFF	TGTGCCAGTAGTATAGGGTACAATGAGCAGTTCTTC
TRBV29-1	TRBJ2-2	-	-	CSVLGRNTGELFF	TGCAGCGTTTTGGGCAGGAACACCGGGGAGCTGTTTTTT
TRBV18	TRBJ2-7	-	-	CASSPPDNYEQYF	TGTGCCAGCTCACCACCCGACAACTACGAGCAGTACTTC
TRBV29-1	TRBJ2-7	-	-	CSVELEGGPGHPYEQYF	TGCAGCGTTGAATTGGAGGGGGGACCGGGACATCCATACGAGCAGTACTTC
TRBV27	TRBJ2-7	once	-	CASSLGGRLGEQYF	TGTGCCAGCAGTTTGGGTGGAAGGCTGGGCGAGCAGTACTTC
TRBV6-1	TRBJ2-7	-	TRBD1	CAVPGQGPLFYEQYF	TGTGCCGTACCGGGACAGGGGCCCCTCTTTTACGAGCAGTACTTC
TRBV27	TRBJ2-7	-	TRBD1	CASSLGTGSYEQYF	TGTGCCAGCTCTCTAGGGACAGGGAGTTACGAGCAGTACTTC
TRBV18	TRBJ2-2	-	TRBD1	CASSPPTGAANTGELFF	TGTGCCAGCTCACCACCGACAGGGGCCGCGAACACCGGGGAGCTGTTTTTT
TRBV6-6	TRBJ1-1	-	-	CASSYSSMNTEAFF	TGTGCCAGCAGTTACTCTTCCATGAACACTGAAGCTTTCTTT
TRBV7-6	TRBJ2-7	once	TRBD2	CASSHLADSYEQYF	TGTGCCAGCAGCCATCTAGCGGACTCCTACGAGCAGTACTTC
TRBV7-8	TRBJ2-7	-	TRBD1	CASSLRQGLGEQYF	TGTGCCAGCAGCCTTAGACAGGGGCTAGGCGAGCAGTACTTC
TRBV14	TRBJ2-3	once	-	CASSQEGGWAPDTQYF	TGTGCCAGCAGCCAAGAGGGGGGCTGGGCCCCAGATACGCAGTATTTT
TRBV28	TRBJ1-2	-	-	CASINRADNYGYTF	TGTGCCAGCATCAACAGGGCGGATAACTATGGCTACACCTTC